This TCR beta chain was identified during a study of CD8+ T cells in alopecia areata. The sample's treatment: oral pan-JAK inhibitor, 5-10 mg twice daily. Between the trimmed V and J ends, which lost 4 bases and 0 bases, there was a span of 16 bases. Germline assignment: CDR1 LGHNA and CDR2 YNFKEQ. The CDR3 contains 16 residues. Sequencing used cDNA as its template, made by extracting RNA and reverse transcribing it. Method: immunoSEQ multiplex PCR; TCRdb's copy keeps in-frame clones and lacks some. The data show about 180,000 clones, roughly 60% seen once. V usage is TRBV4-2 and J usage is TRBJ2-7, with a weak D call TRBD1 (6 bases). The sample here was CD4+ T cells sorted from blood, taken at roughly week 55, from a patient treated with tofacitinib. The TCR originated in a human donor with alopecia areata. The CDR3 region is CASSPRAGDVSYEQYF. The CDR3 nucleotides are TGTGCCAGCAGCCCAAGGGCAGGGGACGTCTCCTACGAGCAGTACTTC.